The T cell receptor beta chain described here comes from a study of T-cell memory formation after mild COVID-19. TCRdb re-called the 5' RACE reads through MiXCR, storing one row per CDR3 protein. The sample lists 350,000 to 450,000 distinct CDR3 sequences, 28% occurring once. This TCR derives from an adult woman who had mild COVID-19 (a few samples of this study predate the infection). Cell type and time point are not known. Sequencing input: PBMCs or a T cell subset sorted from them (not recorded which).

The CDR3 region is CATKWRNEQFF. CDR3 nucleotide sequence: TGTGCCACCAAATGGCGGAATGAGCAGTTCTTC. The chain links TRBV24-1 to TRBJ2-1; D gene unclear. The CDR3 covers 11 residues. Germline V gene sequence: CDR1 KGHDR, CDR2 SFDVKD. V was pared by 8 bases and J by 7 bases, with 8 bases between.